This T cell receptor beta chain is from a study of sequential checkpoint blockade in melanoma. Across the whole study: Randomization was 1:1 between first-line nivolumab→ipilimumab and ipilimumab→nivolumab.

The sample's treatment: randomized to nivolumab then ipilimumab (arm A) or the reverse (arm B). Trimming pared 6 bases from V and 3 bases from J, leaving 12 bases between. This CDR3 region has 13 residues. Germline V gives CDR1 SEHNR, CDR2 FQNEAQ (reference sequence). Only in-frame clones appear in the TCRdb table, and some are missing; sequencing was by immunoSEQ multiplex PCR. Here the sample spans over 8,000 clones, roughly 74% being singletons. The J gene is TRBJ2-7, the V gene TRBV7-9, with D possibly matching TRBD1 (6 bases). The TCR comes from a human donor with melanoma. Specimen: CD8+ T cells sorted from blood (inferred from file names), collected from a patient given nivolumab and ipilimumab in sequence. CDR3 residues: CASRPRDNYEQYF. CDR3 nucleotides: TGTGCCAGCAGACCCCGGGACAACTACGAGCAGTACTTC.